These 27 T cell receptor beta chains were all obtained from the same sample, sequenced in a study of blood T cells in healthy people across ages. A J-beta primer mix and a sample-barcoded 5' primer were used in a second PCR of about 7 to 12 cycles. TCRdb re-called the 5' RACE reads through MiXCR, storing one row per CDR3 protein. This table has hundreds of thousands of distinct CDR3 sequences, less than 80% appearing once. Sequencing was performed on blood. Receptor source: a man aged 30 to 45 in good health.

This clonotype has only a few counts. For the CDR3, the DNA is TGTGCCAGCAGTTTCCGGGGAGGGAACACTGAAGCTTTCTTT. It yields the protein CASSFRGGNTEAFF. V usage is TRBV6-6 and J usage is TRBJ1-1; no reliable D call. The V and J ends lost 4 bases and 1 base respectively, with 10 bases between them. Germline V gene data show CDR1 as MNHNY and CDR2 as SVGAGI (reference sequence). The CDR3 totals 14 residues.

J is TRBJ2-4 and V is TRBV5-1; D is ambiguous. Germline-derived CDR1 and CDR2 are SGHRS and YFSETQ. The CDR3 consists of 14 residues. V was clipped by 0 bases and J by 8 bases, with 12 bases between them. The CDR3 loop reads CASSLEGRWDIQYF. CDR3 sequence (DNA): TGCGCCAGCAGCTTGGAGGGCCGGTGGGACATTCAGTACTTC.

The V and J genes are TRBV4-3 and TRBJ2-7; 11 bases fit TRBD2. Germline loops: CDR1 LGHNA, CDR2 YSLEER. V gave up 2 bases and J gave up 0 bases; unmatched junction bases: 3. The length of the CDR3 is 16 residues. CDR3 sequence (DNA): TGCGCCAGCAGCCAAATTAGCGGGGGGGCCTCCTACGAGCAGTACTTC. It encodes CASSQISGGASYEQYF.

The chain couples TRBV21-1 to TRBJ2-1; the DNA was not used to check the table's D call, TRBD1. TRBV21-1 constitutes a pseudogene. This CDR3 is 15 amino acids long. Here the CDR3 DNA reads TGTGCCAGCAGCAAAGGGGGGGGGTCTTCCAATGAGCAGTTCTTC. It encodes CASSKGGGSSNEQFF.

The V gene is TRBV18, the J gene TRBJ1-2; D is undetermined. V shed 3 bases and J shed 0 bases, with 14 bases lying between them. The CDR3 totals 16 residues. Germline assignment: CDR1 KGHSH and CDR2 LQKENI. The CDR3 region has the DNA TGTGCCAGCTCACCCCCATTGACCATACCTAACTATGGCTACACCTTC. This gives the protein CASSPPLTIPNYGYTF.

This chain connects TRBV3-1 to TRBJ2-4; no reliable D call. This CDR3 contains 12 residues. V shed 3 bases and J shed 8 bases, with 8 bases lying between them. Germline lookup yields CDR1 LGHDT and CDR2 YNNKEL (reference sequence). The CDR3 here is CASSHTWDIQYF. The DNA for the CDR3 is TGTGCCAGCAGCCACACTTGGGACATTCAGTACTTC. The complete variable domain, with remaining parts taken from reference TRBV3-1 and TRBJ2-4, reads DTAVSQTPKYLVTQMGNDKSIKCEQNLGHDTMYWYKQDSKKFLKIMFSYNNKELIINETVPNRFSPKSPDKAHLNLHINSLELGDSAVYFCASSHTWDIQYFGAGTRLSVL.

V is TRBV10-3 and J is TRBJ2-1; D tentatively reads TRBD1 or TRBD2 (7 bases each). The last part of the DNA fits TRBJ2-7 better; the J call may be wrong. The germline V gene has CDR1 ENHRY and CDR2 SYGVKD. The CDR3 runs 14 residues. The DNA of the CDR3 is TGTGCCATTCGGGGGGACAGCCCCTACAATGAGCAGTACTTC. The encoded protein is CAIRGDSPYNEQYF.

V is TRBV12-3 or TRBV12-4 and J is TRBJ2-7; TRBD1 might be the D (6 bases). Trimming cost V 5 bases and J 0 bases, with 11 bases left between them. The CDR3 contains 14 residues. The DNA for the CDR3 is TGTGCCAGCAGTCCAGGACAGCGCTCCTACGAGCAGTACTTC. Amino acids: CASSPGQRSYEQYF.

To note about this clonotype: A clone one base away is much larger, so this may be a read error. The V and J genes are TRBV28 and TRBJ2-7, with D uncertain. CDR3 length: 12 residues. Germline V lookup: CDR1 MDHEN, CDR2 SYDVKM. Trimming stripped 1 base from V and 2 bases from J, with 3 bases between. The CDR3 region is CASSLYPYEQYF. CDR3 nucleotide sequence: TGTGCCAGCAGTTTATATCCCTACGAGCAGTACTTC.

The chain uses TRBV4-2 and TRBJ1-4; D unclear. With 2 bases removed from V and 7 bases from J, the gap between germline ends came to 11 bases. Germline V gene data show CDR1 as LGHNA and CDR2 as YNFKEQ. This CDR3 has 14 residues. The CDR3 region has the DNA TGTGCCAGCAGCCAACCAGCCCTTCGTGAAAAACTGTTTTTT. The encoded protein is CASSQPALREKLFF.

The chain carries TRBV29-1 and TRBJ2-4; a weak D match, TRBD1 (7 bases). The V gene lost 2 bases and the J gene lost 1 base, with 12 bases spanning the gap. The germline V gene encodes CDR1 SQVTM and CDR2 ANQGSEA. The CDR3 totals 15 residues. The CDR3 loop reads CSVESRGRAKNIQYF. In DNA, the CDR3 is TGCAGCGTTGAAAGCAGGGGGAGGGCCAAAAACATTCAGTACTTC. Based on the CDR3 plus reference TRBV29-1 and TRBJ2-4, the full variable domain is SAVISQKPSRDICQRGTSLTIQCQVDSQVTMMFWYRQQPGQSLTLIATANQGSEATYESGFVIDKFPISRPNLTFSTLTVSNMSPEDSSIYLCSVESRGRAKNIQYFGAGTRLSVL.

Details on this clonotype: This sequence may be a read error, since a much larger clone differs from it by one base. V usage is TRBV7-2 and J usage is TRBJ2-1; 8 bases fit TRBD2. Germline-derived CDR1 and CDR2 are SGHTA and FQGNSA. V was pared by 8 bases and J by 7 bases, with 13 bases of the junction left unmatched. The CDR3 is 15 residues long. CDR3 DNA: TGTGCCAGCGGGGAATACCGAGCGGGGGCAAATGAGCAGTTCTTC. Its translation: CASGEYRAGANEQFF.

V and J are TRBV5-1 and TRBJ2-1; D is undetermined. Deletions cut 4 bases from V and 5 bases from J, with 13 bases between. In germline, CDR1 is SGHRS, CDR2 YFSETQ. The CDR3 covers 14 residues. CDR3 residues: CASSPRPFNNEQFF. CDR3 coding DNA: TGCGCCAGCAGCCCGCGGCCTTTTAACAATGAGCAGTTCTTC.

This clonotype is a singleton in its sample. The chain employs TRBV7-2 and TRBJ2-3; D is perhaps TRBD1 or TRBD2 (6 bases each). Germline CDR1 SGHTA, CDR2 FQGNSA. V lost 1 base, J lost 0 bases, and 14 bases lay in between. The CDR3 contains 17 residues. The CDR3, as DNA: TGTGCCAGCAGCTTAGGCGGAGGGGGTTCTAGCACAGATACGCAGTATTTT. It translates to CASSLGGGGSSTDTQYF.

This clonotype occurred a few times. The chain couples TRBV24-1 to TRBJ2-1; D perhaps matches TRBD2 (6 bases). V was trimmed by 4 bases and J by 5 bases, leaving 11 bases between them. The germline gives CDR1 KGHDR, CDR2 SFDVKD. This CDR3 spans 14 amino acids. The CDR3 loop is CATSDHRRDNEQFF. The CDR3 DNA is TGTGCCACCAGTGACCACCGGAGGGACAATGAGCAGTTCTTC.

This clonotype was counted only a few times. The J gene is TRBJ2-7, the V gene TRBV7-2, with D perhaps TRBD1 (6 bases). There are 14 residues in the CDR3. Trimming removed 1 base from V and 4 bases from J, with 11 bases in between. CDR1 SGHTA and CDR2 FQGNSA come from the germline V gene. The CDR3 DNA reads TGTGCCAGCAGCTTAGAGACCAGGGGATACGAGCAGTACTTC. Translation: CASSLETRGYEQYF.

The gene calls are TRBV28 and TRBJ2-5; 8 bases are shared with TRBD1. The tail of the sequence fits TRBJ2-7 better, so the J call may be wrong. This CDR3 has 14 residues. CDR1 is MDHEN, CDR2 SYDVKM, per germline. The CDR3 loop reads CASNPMGTGYEQYF. CDR3 DNA sequence: TGTGCCAGCAACCCAATGGGGACAGGCTACGAGCAGTACTTC.

This chain uses TRBV10-3 with TRBJ2-5, with a possible D match to TRBD1 (7 bases). CDR3 length equals 13 residues. V lost 4 bases to trimming and J lost 6 bases, with 12 bases between them. The germline gives CDR1 ENHRY, CDR2 SYGVKD. The CDR3 sequence is CAISAAGGKTQYF. As DNA, the CDR3 is TGTGCCATCAGTGCCGCAGGGGGGAAGACCCAGTACTTC.

The V and J genes are TRBV25-1 and TRBJ1-4; 8 bases are a match to TRBD1. CDR1 and CDR2 from the germline V gene are MGHDK and SYGVNS. This CDR3 is built from 13 residues. The ends lost 6 bases at V and 8 bases at J; junction bases unmatched: 5. The CDR3 spells CASRQGGSEKLFF. CDR3 DNA sequence: TGTGCCAGCAGACAGGGGGGTAGCGAAAAACTGTTTTTT.

The chain has TRBV10-3 and TRBJ1-4; D unclear. The CDR3 loop spans 13 amino acids. Trimming took 10 bases from V and 2 from J, leaving 11 bases between them. The V gene's germline CDR1 is ENHRY and CDR2 SYGVKD. CDR3 protein: CATQELTNEKLFF. The CDR3, as DNA: TGTGCCACCCAGGAGCTCACTAATGAAAAACTGTTTTTT.

In its sample, this clonotype was seen a few times. The chain recombines TRBV2 with TRBJ2-7; TRBD1 aligns across 8 bases. CDR1 SNHLY and CDR2 FYNNEI come from the germline V gene. The ends lost 6 bases at V and 5 bases at J; junction bases unmatched: 15. This CDR3 spans 16 amino acids. In nucleotides, the CDR3 is TGTGCCAGCAGCCGTCCACGCGGGACAGGACTCCACGAGCAGTACTTC. Protein sequence: CASSRPRGTGLHEQYF.

The chain combines TRBV20-1 with TRBJ2-5, with unresolved D. This CDR3 has 11 residues. From germline, CDR1 is DFQATT and CDR2 SNEGSKA (reference sequence). V lost 6 bases to trimming and J lost 11 bases, with 16 bases between them. CDR3 sequence: CSALPIHEQYF. The DNA for the CDR3 is TGCAGTGCCCTTCCGATCCATGAGCAGTACTTC.

This clonotype was recorded a few times. The rearrangement uses TRBV5-1 and TRBJ2-5; D may match TRBD1 or TRBD2 (5 bases each). Trimming took 5 bases from V and 2 from J, leaving 13 bases between them. Germline V gives CDR1 SGHRS, CDR2 YFSETQ. The CDR3 consists of 14 residues. The CDR3 loop reads CASRAGTLQETQYF. CDR3 coding DNA: TGCGCCAGCAGGGCCGGGACCTTACAAGAGACCCAGTACTTC. Full variable domain (remainder filled in from reference TRBV5-1 and TRBJ2-5): KAGVTQTPRYLIKTRGQQVTLSCSPISGHRSVSWYQQTPGQGLQFLFEYFSETQRNKGNFPGRFSGRQFSNSRSEMNVSTLELGDSALYLCASRAGTLQETQYFGPGTRLLVL.

This clonotype turned up a few times. V and J are TRBV10-3 and TRBJ1-6, with no clear D. Trimming left V 2 bases short and J 0 bases short, with 11 bases between. The CDR3 contains 17 residues. CDR1 ENHRY and CDR2 SYGVKD come from the germline V gene. The CDR3 region has the DNA TGTGCCATCAGTGAGATGGCAGGACGCTCCTATAATTCACCCCTCCACTTT. This encodes CAISEMAGRSYNSPLHF.

The chain joins TRBV6-5 to TRBJ2-3; D perhaps matches TRBD2 (7 bases). The CDR3 is 16 residues long. V dropped 5 bases and J dropped 3 bases, with 18 bases sitting between them. Germline V gives CDR1 MNHEY, CDR2 SVGAGI. This CDR3 reads CASSPALGGATDTQYF. The CDR3 DNA reads TGTGCCAGCAGTCCAGCCTTAGGGGGGGCTACAGATACGCAGTATTTT.

The chain joins TRBV20-1 to TRBJ2-1; 10 bases line up with TRBD2. J gave up 5 bases and V 4 bases, and 11 bases lay outside the gene matches. CDR3 length: 16 residues. CDR1 and CDR2 (germline): DFQATT, SNEGSKA (reference sequence). In DNA, the CDR3 is TGCAGTGCTAACCCTCTACTAGCGGGGATAAACAATGAGCAGTTCTTC. Protein sequence: CSANPLLAGINNEQFF.

The CDR3 DNA sequence: TGCGCCAGCAGCACCCCAACCTCGGCAGATACGCAGTATTTT. Translating gives CASSTPTSADTQYF. The gene calls are TRBV5-1 and TRBJ2-3; no clear D gene. Germline values: CDR1 SGHRS, CDR2 YFSETQ. Deletions cut 4 bases from V and 4 bases from J, with 13 bases between. The CDR3 runs to 14 residues.